Each of the 32 T cell receptor beta chains below was sequenced from the same sample in a study of T-cell memory formation after mild COVID-19. TCRdb redid the calling of the 5' RACE reads with MiXCR, one entry per CDR3 protein. In the table there are about 430,000 distinct CDR3 sequences, approximately 18% of which are singletons. Material: PBMCs or a T cell subset sorted from them (not recorded which). Source of these receptors: a man younger than 35 who had mild COVID-19 (a few samples of this study predate the infection). Cell type and time point are not known.

This clonotype was seen a single time. The V gene is TRBV9, the J gene TRBJ2-3; D remains ambiguous. Trimming took off 3 bases at V and 11 bases at J, with 13 bases between the two ends. This CDR3 comprises 12 residues. CDR1 is SGDLS and CDR2 is YYNGEE in the germline V gene. As DNA, the CDR3 is TGTGCCAGCAGCGGTACCCGGAACTGGCAGTATTTT. Translation gives CASSGTRNWQYF.

This clonotype was recorded many times. J is TRBJ2-2 and V is TRBV5-1, with D perhaps TRBD1 (7 bases). V gave up 1 base and J gave up 4 bases, with 11 bases separating them. Looked up from germline, CDR1 is SGHRS and CDR2 is YFSETQ. The CDR3 consists of 15 residues. The chain's CDR3 is CASSLRGDSTGELFF. In nucleotides, the CDR3 is TGCGCCAGCAGCTTGCGCGGGGACAGCACCGGGGAGCTGTTTTTT.

The chain couples TRBV12-3 or TRBV12-4 to TRBJ2-7; no reliable D call. V gave up 6 bases and J gave up 6 bases, with 12 bases separating them. The CDR3 contains 12 residues. CDR3 residues: CASSPPDGEQYF. CDR3 nucleotides: TGTGCCAGCAGCCCCCCGGACGGCGAGCAGTACTTC.

The V and J genes are TRBV7-2 and TRBJ2-7, with TRBD2 matching 7 bases. Losses at the gene ends were 4 bases for V and 4 bases for J; bases not matched to a gene: 7. This CDR3 is built from 14 residues. The germline gives CDR1 SGHTA, CDR2 FQGNSA. The CDR3 region is CASSSGGGLYEQYV. The CDR3 coding sequence is TGTGCCAGCAGCTCTGGGGGGGGGTTGTACGAGCAGTACGTC.

This clonotype was seen a handful of times. The V and J genes are TRBV27 and TRBJ2-7; a weak D match, TRBD2 (6 bases). V was pared by 2 bases and J by 3 bases, with 14 bases between. The CDR3 spans 15 residues. In germline, CDR1 is MNHEY, CDR2 SMNVEV (reference sequence). This CDR3 reads CASSLRAWGDYEQYF. The CDR3 DNA is TGTGCCAGCAGTTTACGGGCTTGGGGGGACTACGAGCAGTACTTC.

This clonotype appeared a few times. The chain employs TRBV10-2 and TRBJ1-6, with a possible D match to TRBD1 (5 bases). Trimming removed 3 bases from V and 7 bases from J, with 16 bases in between. The CDR3 has 16 amino acids. Looked up from germline, CDR1 is WSHSY and CDR2 is SAAADI. The CDR3 here is CASSESWTRINSPLHF. The CDR3 DNA sequence: TGCGCCAGCAGTGAATCTTGGACACGGATCAATTCACCCCTCCACTTT.

This clonotype was observed a few times. The rearrangement joins TRBV5-5 to TRBJ2-3; D tentatively fits TRBD1 or TRBD2 (5 bases each). Germline V lookup: CDR1 SGHKS, CDR2 YYEKEE (reference sequence). CDR3 length: 14 amino acids. The V gene lost 0 bases and the J gene lost 4 bases, with 9 bases spanning the gap. In DNA, the CDR3 is TGTGCCAGCAGCTTGGTGGGGGTGGCAGATACGCAGTATTTT. This encodes CASSLVGVADTQYF.

This sequence joins TRBV7-2 and TRBJ2-1; D might be TRBD1 or TRBD2, each matching 5 bases. Per germline, CDR1 SGHTA and CDR2 FQGNSA. This CDR3 has 17 amino acids. The V and J ends lost 1 base and 0 bases respectively, with 13 bases between them. In DNA form, the CDR3 reads TGTGCCAGCAGCTTAGGGGGGATGGGGACCTCCTACAATGAGCAGTTCTTC. Translated: CASSLGGMGTSYNEQFF.

The DNA of the CDR3 is TGCGCCAGCAGCCAAGAACCCGGGGATTGGGAGCAGTACTTC. Translating it yields CASSQEPGDWEQYF. The rearrangement links TRBV4-1 to TRBJ2-7; tentatively, D is TRBD2 (5 bases). The V end was cut by 0 bases, the J end by 7 bases, with 13 bases between. Germline CDR1 MGHRA, CDR2 YSYEKL. CDR3 length equals 14 residues.

The gene calls are TRBV18 and TRBJ1-2; no definite D call. Trimming pared 2 bases from V and 2 bases from J, leaving 9 bases between. The CDR3 is 14 amino acids. Germline lookup yields CDR1 KGHSH and CDR2 LQKENI. The chain's CDR3 is CASSPTPGNYGYTF. As DNA, the CDR3 is TGTGCCAGCTCACCAACGCCGGGGAACTATGGCTACACCTTC.

This clonotype was counted a few times. The rearrangement links TRBV4-2 to TRBJ1-5; D unresolved. The V end lost 3 bases, the J end lost 0 bases, and 9 bases lay between the germline ends. The CDR3 covers 15 residues. Per the germline V gene, CDR1 is LGHNA and CDR2 is YNFKEQ. In nucleotides, the CDR3 is TGTGCCAGCAGCCAGCTGCGGAATAGCAATCAGCCCCAGCATTTT. This codes for CASSQLRNSNQPQHF.

CDR3 sequence reads: CASSYRLAGDQETQYF. The CDR3 nucleotides read TGTGCCAGCAGTTACAGACTAGCGGGGGACCAAGAGACCCAGTACTTC. V and J are TRBV6-2 or TRBV6-3 and TRBJ2-5, with TRBD2 matching 12 bases. Looked up from germline, CDR1 is MNHEY and CDR2 is SVGEGT. The CDR3 consists of 16 residues. V shed 2 bases and J 0 bases; nucleotides not matched to a gene: 1.

This clonotype came up a few times. The V and J genes are TRBV5-1 and TRBJ1-2; D is unclear. CDR3 size: 14 residues. Trimming shortened V by 4 bases and J by 10 bases, and 20 bases separated the two germline ends. Germline V gene data show CDR1 as SGHRS and CDR2 as YFSETQ. CDR3 nucleotides: TGCGCCAGCAGCCTCCCCGGGGTAGTGGTGGACTACACCTTC. Translated, it gives CASSLPGVVVDYTF.

The chain recombines TRBV5-5 with TRBJ2-5; D perhaps matches TRBD2 (6 bases). Trimming took 6 bases from V and 2 from J, leaving 14 bases between them. Germline CDR1 and CDR2: SGHKS and YYEKEE (reference sequence). The CDR3 totals 14 residues. The CDR3 DNA reads TGTGCCAGCACGAACGGGGGTTGGCAAGAGACCCAGTACTTC. It encodes CASTNGGWQETQYF.

V usage is TRBV11-2 and J usage is TRBJ2-5; D not certain. The CDR3 contains 15 residues. Germline CDR1 SGHAT, CDR2 FQNNGV. The V gene lost 5 bases and the J gene lost 5 bases, with 18 bases spanning the gap. The CDR3 DNA reads as TGTGCCAGCAGCCAAGAACAGTTAAGCAGGGAGACCCAGTACTTC. It specifies CASSQEQLSRETQYF. The variable domain in full, completed from reference TRBV11-2 and TRBJ2-5, reads EAGVAQSPRYKIIEKRQSVAFWCNPISGHATLYWYQQILGQGPKLLIQFQNNGVVDDSQLPKDRFSAERLKGVDSTLKIQPAKLEDSAVYLCASSQEQLSRETQYFGPGTRLLVL.

As regards this clonotype: A read error may be the cause here, since a much bigger clone is one base away. The J gene is TRBJ1-2, the V gene TRBV7-2; a weak D match, TRBD1 (6 bases). CDR1 and CDR2 (germline): SGHTA, FQGNSA. CDR3 length: 16 residues. In DNA form, the CDR3 reads TGTGCCAGCAGCTTAGCATACGGGACAAGTCCCTATTGCTACACCTTC. This codes for CASSLAYGTSPYCYTF.

This clonotype appeared a few times. The chain has TRBV6-2 or TRBV6-3 and TRBJ2-5, with a weak D call TRBD1 (5 bases). Per the germline V gene, CDR1 is MNHEY and CDR2 is SVGEGT. The CDR3 spans 14 residues. The germline V and J ends were trimmed by 4 bases and 2 bases, with 11 bases remaining between them. As DNA, the CDR3 is TGTGCCAGCAGTTCAGGGATGGAACAAGAGACCCAGTACTTC. Protein sequence: CASSSGMEQETQYF.

The genes are TRBV2 and TRBJ2-7; 10 nucleotides align to TRBD1. CDR1 and CDR2 (germline): SNHLY, FYNNEI. The CDR3 sequence is 13 residues long. Unmatched junction bases numbered 3, after V lost 10 bases and J lost 0 bases. The CDR3 DNA reads TGTGCCATGCGGACAGGGGGCTCCTACGAGCAGTACTTC. The encoded protein is CAMRTGGSYEQYF. Drawing the rest from reference TRBV2 and TRBJ2-7, the complete variable domain is EPEVTQTPSHQVTQMGQEVILRCVPISNHLYFYWYRQILGQKVEFLVSFYNNEISEKSEIFDDQFSVERPDGSNFTLKIRSTKLEDSAMYFCAMRTGGSYEQYFGPGTRLTVT.

The chain uses TRBV7-8 and TRBJ2-3, with TRBD1 matching 10 bases. V lost 8 bases and J lost 7; bases outside the gene matches: 12. This CDR3 has 15 residues. Germline V gene data show CDR1 as SGHVS and CDR2 as FQNEAQ. The CDR3 sequence is CASVIGQGGVNTQYF. CDR3 nucleotide sequence: TGTGCCAGCGTAATTGGACAGGGGGGCGTGAATACGCAGTATTTT.

The chain uses TRBV27 and TRBJ2-5; no clear D gene. In germline, CDR1 is MNHEY, CDR2 SMNVEV (reference sequence). V was clipped by 3 bases and J by 4 bases, with 9 bases between them. This CDR3 is built from 13 residues. The CDR3 reads CASSFGRAETQYF. In nucleotides, the CDR3 is TGTGCCAGCAGTTTCGGTAGGGCAGAGACCCAGTACTTC.

A few counts support this clonotype. For the CDR3, the DNA is TGTGCCATCAGTGTAACGGGAAACAGTTTCACAGATACGCAGTATTTT. Protein: CAISVTGNSFTDTQYF. This rearrangement joins TRBV10-3 to TRBJ2-3, with TRBD2 as a possible D gene (5 bases). The CDR3 contains 16 residues. V was trimmed by 4 bases and J by 2 bases, leaving 16 bases between them. Germline V lookup: CDR1 ENHRY, CDR2 SYGVKD.

The chain employs TRBV29-1 and TRBJ1-1; no reliable D call. Per germline, CDR1 SQVTM and CDR2 ANQGSEA. The CDR3 sequence is 13 residues long. The V gene lost 5 bases and the J gene lost 4 bases, with 14 bases spanning the gap. The CDR3 region is CSVRGPRRTEAFF. The DNA for the CDR3 is TGCAGCGTTAGAGGCCCGCGGCGCACTGAAGCTTTCTTT.

Many counts were recorded for this clonotype. The V call is TRBV7-2, the J call TRBJ1-5; 11 bases line up with TRBD1. Per the germline V gene, CDR1 is SGHTA and CDR2 is FQGNSA. With V trimmed by 1 base and J by 6 bases, 2 bases remained unmatched. There are 15 residues in the CDR3. CDR3 protein: CASSLDGTGGQPQHF. CDR3 sequence (DNA): TGTGCCAGCAGCTTAGATGGGACAGGGGGTCAGCCCCAGCATTTT. Together with reference TRBV7-2 and TRBJ1-5, the CDR3 gives the full variable domain: GAGVSQSPSNKVTEKGKDVELRCDPISGHTALYWYRQSLGQGLEFLIYFQGNSAPDKSGLPSDRFSAERTGGSVSTLTIQRTQQEDSAVYLCASSLDGTGGQPQHFGDGTRLSIL.

The chain uses TRBV12-3 or TRBV12-4 and TRBJ2-3; 8 bases are a match to TRBD2. With 6 bases clipped from V and 1 base from J, the junction kept 6 bases outside the gene matches. This CDR3 spans 15 amino acids. CDR3 region: CASRLPAGGTDTQYF. The DNA of the CDR3 is TGTGCCAGCAGGCTTCCAGCGGGGGGCACAGATACGCAGTATTTT.

In this sample, this clonotype turned up a few times. The chain carries TRBV7-2 and TRBJ1-4; 9 bases map to TRBD1. V gave up 3 bases and J gave up 8 bases; unmatched junction bases: 10. The CDR3 is 16 residues long. Germline V gene data show CDR1 as SGHTA and CDR2 as FQGNSA. CDR3 in amino acids: CASSFSPGQGQEKLFF. The CDR3 DNA reads as TGTGCCAGCAGCTTCTCCCCGGGACAGGGACAGGAAAAACTGTTTTTT.

This chain's CDR3 is CASRRDRERGGEQFF. The CDR3 region has the DNA TGTGCCAGCCGTCGGGACAGAGAAAGGGGTGGTGAGCAGTTCTTC. This rearrangement joins TRBV28 to TRBJ2-1; TRBD1 aligns across 7 bases. The germline CDR1 and CDR2 sequences are MDHEN and SYDVKM. This CDR3 spans 15 amino acids. Trimming removed 8 bases from V and 9 bases from J; junction bases left unmatched: 16.

The genes are TRBV20-1 and TRBJ2-2, with D maybe TRBD1 (7 bases). The CDR3 runs to 15 residues. CDR1 is DFQATT and CDR2 is SNEGSKA in the germline V gene (reference sequence). V was clipped by 3 bases and J by 1 base, with 12 bases between them. In nucleotides, the CDR3 is TGCAGTGCTAGGGGTCAGGGGGGGAACACCGGGGAGCTGTTTTTT. Residues: CSARGQGGNTGELFF.

This clonotype was seen a single time. The chain uses TRBV3-1 and TRBJ2-5; D unresolved. V was cut by 8 bases and J by 5 bases, with 15 bases left in between. This CDR3 is 13 amino acids long. Germline V CDR1 and CDR2: LGHDT, YNNKEL (reference sequence). Written as DNA, the CDR3 is TGTGCCAGCTTTAACTCCCTAGGGGAGACCCAGTACTTC. Its translation: CASFNSLGETQYF.

There are a few counts of this clonotype. The gene calls are TRBV20-1 and TRBJ2-1; 8 nucleotides agree with TRBD2. Germline CDR1 is DFQATT and CDR2 is SNEGSKA (reference sequence). The CDR3 extends over 14 amino acids. With V trimmed by 3 bases and J by 8 bases, 9 bases remained unmatched. The CDR3 region has the DNA TGCAGTGCTAGTAATAGCGGGGTGGAGGATGAGCAGTTCTTC. Translating it yields CSASNSGVEDEQFF.

The rearrangement links TRBV7-3 to TRBJ1-1, with D hard to call. Trimming removed 2 bases from V and 7 bases from J, with 8 bases in between. Germline V gives CDR1 SGHTA, CDR2 FQGTGA. There are 12 residues in the CDR3. The CDR3 coding sequence is TGTGCCAGCAGCTTACCTGGGGTTGAAGCTTTCTTT. Its translation: CASSLPGVEAFF.

The rearrangement uses TRBV6-5 and TRBJ1-5, with D possibly being TRBD1 (5 bases). The germline V gene has CDR1 MNHEY and CDR2 SVGAGI. The length of the CDR3 is 14 residues. Trimming removed 2 bases at V and 5 bases at J, with 10 bases between. The DNA for the CDR3 is TGTGCCAGCAGTTACAATCAGGGTCATCAGCCCCAGCATTTT. This encodes CASSYNQGHQPQHF.

This clonotype has a handful of counts. J is TRBJ2-1 and V is TRBV7-2; D possibly corresponds to TRBD2 (5 bases). The CDR3 extends over 14 amino acids. Germline CDR1 and CDR2: SGHTA and FQGNSA. V gave up 6 bases and J gave up 5 bases, with 14 bases separating them. The CDR3 DNA is TGTGCCAGCAGTCGAGGGCAACGTCACAATGAGCAGTTCTTC. Residues: CASSRGQRHNEQFF.